This entry is about one TCR beta chain. Its specificity is not known. The sample originates from a study of T cells in localized non-small cell lung cancer. Study conclusions and caveats: Heterogeneity stays possible, as sequencing covered only one tumor region. Among the tissues sampled, uninvolved adjacent lung had the highest T cell clonality, above tumor. Longer overall survival was associated with a higher density of T cells in the blood. Among the top 100 tumor clones, a median 57 appeared in adjacent lung.

The assay was immunoSEQ multiplex PCR, and TCRdb's table has in-frame clones only and misses some. The table has approximately 31,000 clones, around 82% seen once. Per the germline V gene, CDR1 is LNHDA and CDR2 is SQIVND (reference sequence). CDR3 size: 15 residues. V lost 4 bases to trimming and J lost 6 bases; unmatched junction nucleotides: 3. The source was peripheral blood, collected before any cancer treatment. The clonotype comes from a male donor at least 60 years old with stage II squamous cell lung carcinoma. This chain connects TRBV19 to TRBJ2-1; 13 nucleotides align to TRBD2. The CDR3 sequence is CASSTTSGRVNEQFF. CDR3 nucleotide sequence: TGTGCCAGTAGTACAACTAGCGGGAGGGTCAATGAGCAGTTCTTC.